The rows below give T cell receptor beta chains drawn from one sample of a study of blood T cell repertoires in COVID-19. Clones were sequenced by immunoSEQ multiplex PCR, and TCRdb holds only the in-frame ones, with some missing. The data show about 100,000 clones, almost 80% seen once. Sequenced sample: peripheral blood. The receptors come from a man aged 65-85 years with active or convalescent COVID-19. Both conserved end residues are part of each CDR3. D genes are given only for firm matches.

d_call j_call v_call cdr3_aa
TRBD2 TRBJ2-1 TRBV24-1 CATSDWTSGRAFDEQFF
TRBD1 TRBJ2-7 TRBV5-1 CASSPGTGVSYEQYF
. TRBJ1-3 TRBV10-3 CVISDKGVSGNTIYF
TRBD2 TRBJ2-2 TRBV24-1 CATSPGGLAGVAGELFF
TRBD2 TRBJ2-7 TRBV5-4 CASSEGSGRNEQYF
. TRBJ1-6 TRBV6-4 CASSDLGRNSPLHF
. TRBJ2-4 TRBV30 CAWRGGHIAKNIQYF
TRBD2 TRBJ2-2 TRBV7-6 CASSSRLAGNTGELFF
. TRBJ1-5 TRBV5-5 CASSWGGVRNQPQHF
TRBD2 TRBJ2-1 TRBV19 CASSMGLAGPYNEQFF
TRBD2 TRBJ2-1 TRBV24-1 CATSDRWTSGRAYNEQFF
. TRBJ1-1 TRBV5-1 CASSLWGRDTEAFF
TRBD1 TRBJ1-2 TRBV27 CASAQGADYGYTF
. TRBJ2-5 TRBV11-3 CASSLGPVQETQYF
TRBD2 TRBJ2-1 TRBV3-1/TRBV3-2 CASSQDRTSAWGEQFF
TRBD2 TRBJ2-2 TRBV24-1 CATSDPQGGRAGGELFF
. TRBJ1-1 TRBV9 CASSVAVNTEAFF
TRBD2 TRBJ2-3 TRBV6-2/TRBV6-3 CASSYEAGGPRDTQYF
. TRBJ1-2 TRBV12-3/TRBV12-4 CASSQGYGYTF
. TRBJ2-7 TRBV4-1 CASSQGLAYEQYF
TRBD2 TRBJ2-5 TRBV24-1 CATSDTSGSYTAQYF
TRBD1 TRBJ1-2 TRBV6-2/TRBV6-3 CASSSTGTGYGYTF
. TRBJ1-1 TRBV20-1 CRGEQGTEAFF
. TRBJ1-4 TRBV4-3 CASSERTVGEKLFF
TRBD2 TRBJ2-5 TRBV6-5 CASSPLAEQETQYF
. TRBJ1-2 TRBV19 CASSLQGPLDYGYTF
TRBD1 TRBJ1-2 TRBV7-2 CASSSGTGSYGYTF
TRBD1 TRBJ2-1 TRBV6-6 CASSSHRQGTYNEQFF
. TRBJ1-1 TRBV12-3/TRBV12-4 CASTIGANTEAFF
. TRBJ2-3 TRBV7-3 CASSQEGWDTQYF
. TRBJ1-5 TRBV30 CAWSDTSNQPQHF
. TRBJ2-3 TRBV6-5 CASRPGPWDTQYF
TRBD1 TRBJ2-3 TRBV4-2 CASSQDPRQGRGPDTQYF
TRBD2 TRBJ2-1 TRBV7-2 CASSYRTRRADEQFF
. TRBJ2-5 TRBV6-5 CASSPGYFQETQYF
. TRBJ2-6 TRBV7-8 CASSFEGLRTDYSGANVLTF
TRBD2 TRBJ2-1 TRBV27 CASSLDGLAGGTEQFF
TRBD1 TRBJ2-7 TRBV4-3 CASSQVGTGVVEQYF
. TRBJ1-5 TRBV28 CASSLLTGPSNQPQHF
. TRBJ1-3 TRBV11-3 CARGGRLSGNTIYF
TRBD1 TRBJ1-1 TRBV7-9 CASSATGGDDTEAFF
TRBD2 TRBJ2-5 TRBV10-2 CASSESSASGGETQYF
. TRBJ2-2 TRBV27 CASSIIGFGGTGELFF
. TRBJ2-5 TRBV7-2 CASSLALQTGRFQETQYF
TRBD2 TRBJ2-3 TRBV28 CASNGGGTDTQYF
TRBD1 TRBJ2-6 TRBV14 CASSGQGARGANVLTF
. TRBJ2-3 TRBV9 CASSVATRSDTQYF
. TRBJ1-1 TRBV28 CASSRTGRWTEAFF